Following are 10 T cell receptor beta chains from one sample sequenced in a study of T cells in Graves' hyperthyroidism and ophthalmopathy (dated by TCRdb to between 2017 and 2020). To prepare the library, multiplex PCR was applied. Sequencing was carried out with an Illumina HiSeq 2000. Amplification of TCR beta CDR3 regions was carried out from RNA transcripts. A first-round RT-PCR of the TCR CDR3 used the HTBI primer set with the Qiagen OneStep RT-PCR kit. TCRdb trimmed the raw reads at Q25, called clones with MiXCR and kept productive beta chains. Identical CDR3 proteins give one entry, which carries the most common genes and DNA. In all, the sample holds about 560,000 distinct CDR3 sequences, and roughly a sixth of those were seen once. About 20% of the sample is in the top ten clones. Sequenced sample: blood. These receptors were collected from a woman in her late teens or twenties with Graves' hyperthyroidism.

The genes are TRBV5-4 and TRBJ2-3; D is possibly TRBD1 or TRBD2 (6 bases each). V was clipped by 0 bases and J by 7 bases, with 15 bases between them. The CDR3 has 15 residues. CDR1 and CDR2 from the germline V gene are SGHNT and YYREEE (reference sequence). Here the CDR3 reads CASSLEATGANTQYF. The CDR3 DNA follows: TGTGCCAGCAGCTTGGAGGCTACGGGGGCGAATACGCAGTATTTT.

There are many counts of this clonotype. V is TRBV28 and J is TRBJ2-3, with a possible D match to TRBD2 (6 bases). V was cut by 4 bases and J by 0 bases, with 17 bases left in between. The V gene's germline CDR1 is MDHEN and CDR2 SYDVKM. The CDR3 consists of 17 residues. The CDR3 sequence: CASSSPLREISTDTQYF. CDR3 nucleotides: TGTGCCAGCAGTTCCCCGCTCCGGGAGATTAGCACAGATACGCAGTATTTT.

This clonotype was counted ten times or more. This chain uses TRBV6-1 with TRBJ1-2; D is ambiguous. Trimming cost V 4 bases and J 2 bases, with 17 bases left between them. The V gene's germline CDR1 is MNHNS and CDR2 SASEGT. CDR3 length equals 16 residues. As DNA, the CDR3 is TGTGCCAGCAGTGGCCGTCGGGCCCTTCCAAACTATGGCTACACCTTC. This translates into CASSGRRALPNYGYTF.

This clonotype has at least ten counts. The chain recombines TRBV10-3 with TRBJ2-7; D might be TRBD1 (5 bases). V was trimmed by 7 bases and J by 2 bases, leaving 21 bases between them. The CDR3 has 16 amino acids. Germline CDR1 ENHRY, CDR2 SYGVKD. The CDR3 region has the DNA TGTGCCATCACGACCGGGCGCTCGGACATAACCTACGAGCAGTACTTC. As protein: CAITTGRSDITYEQYF.

This clonotype was recorded at least ten times. The chain carries TRBV6-2 or TRBV6-3 and TRBJ1-1; D ambiguous. This CDR3 spans 11 amino acids. Germline V CDR1 and CDR2: MNHEY, SVGEGT. The V end lost 5 bases, the J end lost 7 bases, and 8 bases lay between the germline ends. CDR3 sequence reads: CASSALGEAFF. CDR3 sequence (DNA): TGTGCCAGCAGTGCCTTGGGTGAAGCTTTCTTT.

This clonotype was detected ten times or more. The rearrangement uses TRBV27 and TRBJ1-1; D gene ambiguous. This CDR3 is 12 amino acids long. The germline V gene has CDR1 MNHEY and CDR2 SMNVEV (reference sequence). Trimming removed 4 bases from V and 8 bases from J, with 11 bases in between. The CDR3 reads CASSSPPEEAFF. For the CDR3, the DNA is TGTGCCAGCAGTTCACCCCCAGAGGAAGCTTTCTTT.

The chain uses TRBV6-2 or TRBV6-3 and TRBJ2-1; D gene uncertain. The CDR3 loop spans 14 amino acids. The V gene's germline CDR1 is MNHEY and CDR2 SVGEGT. The V end was cut by 6 bases, the J end by 6 bases, with 15 bases between. CDR3: CASSPRTEFNEQFF. As DNA, the CDR3 is TGTGCCAGCAGCCCCCGGACGGAGTTCAATGAGCAGTTCTTC.

This clonotype was counted many times. This sequence joins TRBV2 and TRBJ2-3; D unclear. V was pared by 2 bases and J by 3 bases, with 3 bases between. The CDR3 is made up of 12 amino acids. Germline V CDR1 and CDR2: SNHLY, FYNNEI. The CDR3 nucleotides are TGTGCCAGCAGTGAATTGACAGATACGCAGTATTTT. It is translated as CASSELTDTQYF. The full variable domain, with the rest looked up from reference TRBV2 and TRBJ2-3, is EPEVTQTPSHQVTQMGQEVILRCVPISNHLYFYWYRQILGQKVEFLVSFYNNEISEKSEIFDDQFSVERPDGSNFTLKIRSTKLEDSAMYFCASSELTDTQYFGPGTRLTVL.

This clonotype has ten or more counts. This chain uses TRBV20-1 with TRBJ2-1, with D perhaps TRBD1 (6 bases). V lost 6 bases to trimming and J lost 6 bases, with 15 bases between them. The V gene's germline CDR1 is DFQATT and CDR2 SNEGSKA (reference sequence). This CDR3 has 13 amino acids. The CDR3: CSAYRRGSNEQFF. The CDR3 DNA follows: TGCAGTGCGTACCGAAGGGGGTCCAATGAGCAGTTCTTC.

J is TRBJ2-5 and V is TRBV5-1, with D hard to call. This CDR3 is 14 amino acids long. V was shortened by 4 bases and J by 1 base, with 11 bases between the two germline ends. The V gene's germline CDR1 is SGHRS and CDR2 YFSETQ. In nucleotides, the CDR3 is TGCGCCAGCAGCCCACCGGGCAGCCAAGAGACCCAGTACTTC. Protein sequence: CASSPPGSQETQYF. Filled out from reference TRBV5-1 and TRBJ2-5, the complete variable domain reads KAGVTQTPRYLIKTRGQQVTLSCSPISGHRSVSWYQQTPGQGLQFLFEYFSETQRNKGNFPGRFSGRQFSNSRSEMNVSTLELGDSALYLCASSPPGSQETQYFGPGTRLLVL.